The T cell receptor (beta chain) under discussion was sequenced for a study of shared clonotypes between healthy human individuals. About the research overall: Per donor, three plates held CD4 naive cells, three held CD4 memory, two held CD8 naive and one held CD8 memory.

Germline loops: CDR1 GTSNPN, CDR2 SVGIG (reference sequence). The CDR3 extends over 13 amino acids. J was trimmed by 3 bases and V by 0 bases; bases with no gene match: 1. This clone was seen a few times. Different DNA sequences within this sample yield the same CDR3. Profiled with immunoSEQ multiplex PCR; TCRdb holds only in-frame clones, not every one. The sample consists of roughly 2.1 million clones, under 95% of them appearing once. CD45RO-negative, CCR7-selected cells formed the naive CD8 fraction, which excluded terminally differentiated effector memory CD45RA+ cells. Sequencing was performed on naive CD8+ T cells from PBMCs. The gene calls are TRBV30 and TRBJ2-7; the match to TRBD1 covers 8 bases. The source of this sequence is a man younger than 35 in good health. Some clones in this sample may be carry-over from other donors' samples. CDR3 protein: CAWSVGQGYEQYF. The DNA for the CDR3 is TGTGCCTGGAGTGTTGGACAGGGCTACGAGCAGTACTTC. Complete variable domain (other parts from reference TRBV30 and TRBJ2-7): SQTIHQWPATLVQPVGSPLSLECTVEGTSNPNLYWYRQAAGRGLQLLFYSVGIGQISSEVPQNLSASRPQDRQFILSSKKLLLSDSGFYLCAWSVGQGYEQYFGPGTRLTVT.